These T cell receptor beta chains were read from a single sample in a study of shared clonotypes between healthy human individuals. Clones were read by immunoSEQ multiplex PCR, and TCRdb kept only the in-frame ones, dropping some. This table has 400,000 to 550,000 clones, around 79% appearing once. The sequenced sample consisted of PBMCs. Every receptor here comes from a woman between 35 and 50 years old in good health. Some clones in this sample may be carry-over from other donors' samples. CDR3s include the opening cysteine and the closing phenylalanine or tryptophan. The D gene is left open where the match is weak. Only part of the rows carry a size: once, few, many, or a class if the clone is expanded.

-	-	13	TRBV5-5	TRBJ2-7	CASSLTWYYEQYF	TGTGCCAGCAGCTTAACGTGGTACTACGAGCAGTACTTC
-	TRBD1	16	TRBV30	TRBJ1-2	CAWRSDTGAVGYGYTF	TGTGCCTGGAGATCGGATACAGGGGCTGTTGGCTATGGCTACACCTTC
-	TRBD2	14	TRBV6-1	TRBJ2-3	CASQAGGPADTQYF	TGTGCCAGCCAAGCGGGAGGGCCCGCAGATACGCAGTATTTT
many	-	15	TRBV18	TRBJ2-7	CASSPSSQGTYEQYF	TGTGCCAGCTCACCATCCTCCCAGGGGACCTACGAGCAGTACTTC
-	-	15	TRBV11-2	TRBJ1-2	CASSLVPDINYGYTF	TGTGCCAGCAGCTTAGTTCCGGACATTAACTATGGCTACACCTTC
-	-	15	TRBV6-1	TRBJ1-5	CASTLGSGGNQPQHF	TGTGCCAGCACCTTAGGGTCGGGAGGCAATCAGCCCCAGCATTTT
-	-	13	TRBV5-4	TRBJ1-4	CASSIGVNEKLFF	TGTGCCAGCAGTATAGGGGTAAATGAAAAACTGTTTTTT
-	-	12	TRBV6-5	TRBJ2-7	CASSPLTGQQYF	TGTGCCAGCAGCCCGCTTACGGGACAGCAGTACTTC
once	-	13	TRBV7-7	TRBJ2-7	CASSLGTVYEQYF	TGTGCCAGCAGCTTAGGGACAGTATACGAGCAGTACTTC
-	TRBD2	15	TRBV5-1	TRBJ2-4	CASSSVAGNKNIQYF	TGCGCCAGCAGCTCGGTAGCGGGGAACAAAAACATTCAGTACTTC
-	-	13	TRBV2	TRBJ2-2	CASRQGNTGELFF	TGTGCCAGCAGACAAGGGAACACCGGGGAGCTGTTTTTT